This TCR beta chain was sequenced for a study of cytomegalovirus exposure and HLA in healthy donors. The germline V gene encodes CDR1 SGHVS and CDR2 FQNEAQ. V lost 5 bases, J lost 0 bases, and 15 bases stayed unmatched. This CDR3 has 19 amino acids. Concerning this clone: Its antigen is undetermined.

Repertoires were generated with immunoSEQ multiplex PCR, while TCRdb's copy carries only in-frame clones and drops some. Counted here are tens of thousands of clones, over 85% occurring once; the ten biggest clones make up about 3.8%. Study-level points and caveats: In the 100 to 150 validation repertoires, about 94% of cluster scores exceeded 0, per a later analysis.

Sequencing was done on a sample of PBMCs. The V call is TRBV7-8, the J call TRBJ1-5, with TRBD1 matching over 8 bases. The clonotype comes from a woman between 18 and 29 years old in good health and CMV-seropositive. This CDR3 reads CASSPERTGRVFSNQPQHF. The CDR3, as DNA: TGTGCCAGCAGCCCCGAGAGGACAGGGAGGGTGTTTAGCAATCAGCCCCAGCATTTT.